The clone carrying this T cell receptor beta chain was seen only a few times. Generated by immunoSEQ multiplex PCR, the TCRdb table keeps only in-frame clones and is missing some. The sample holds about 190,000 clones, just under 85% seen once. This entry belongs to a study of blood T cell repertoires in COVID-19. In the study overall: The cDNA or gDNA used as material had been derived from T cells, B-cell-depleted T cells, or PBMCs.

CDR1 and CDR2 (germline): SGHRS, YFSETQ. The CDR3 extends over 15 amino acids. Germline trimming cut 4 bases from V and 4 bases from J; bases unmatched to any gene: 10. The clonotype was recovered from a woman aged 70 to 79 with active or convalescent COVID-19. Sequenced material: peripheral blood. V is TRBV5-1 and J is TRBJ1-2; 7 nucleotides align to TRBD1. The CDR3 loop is CASSDSSGQAYGYTF. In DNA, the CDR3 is TGCGCCAGCAGCGATTCCTCCGGACAGGCCTATGGCTACACCTTC.